This T cell receptor (beta chain) is from a study of tumor-infiltrating lymphocytes in primary liver carcinoma. Co-extracted RNA and DNA came from about 19-30 mg of unsorted bulk tissue. A primer in the constant region served to generate TCR beta cDNA from 450 to 600 ng of total RNA. ARM-PCR was slightly modified, and three nested multiplex PCR rounds with it gave rise to the TCR beta libraries. For around 9 cycles apiece, the opening two PCR rounds ran with TRBV1-TRBV30 forward primers and a C-beta reverse primer. TCRdb used MiXCR to reprocess the multiplex PCR reads, holding one entry per CDR3 protein. Altogether 90,000 to 110,000 distinct CDR3 sequences are present, 82% being singletons, with the ten largest covering about 20%. Trimming stripped 7 bases from V and 0 bases from J, with 16 bases between. Germline lookup yields CDR1 SGHVS and CDR2 FQNEAQ. This CDR3 has 17 amino acids.

The sequenced sample consisted of liver tumor tissue from sampling region 3. Subset noted: tumor region T3, left-lateral pole. V and J are TRBV7-8 and TRBJ2-6; D not certain. This sequence originates from a man aged 40-49 years with primary liver carcinoma and hepatitis B virus infection. CDR3 bases: TGTGCCAGCATCTCTACGGCAACGCGCTCTGGGGCCAACGTCCTGACTTTC. It yields the protein CASISTATRSGANVLTF.